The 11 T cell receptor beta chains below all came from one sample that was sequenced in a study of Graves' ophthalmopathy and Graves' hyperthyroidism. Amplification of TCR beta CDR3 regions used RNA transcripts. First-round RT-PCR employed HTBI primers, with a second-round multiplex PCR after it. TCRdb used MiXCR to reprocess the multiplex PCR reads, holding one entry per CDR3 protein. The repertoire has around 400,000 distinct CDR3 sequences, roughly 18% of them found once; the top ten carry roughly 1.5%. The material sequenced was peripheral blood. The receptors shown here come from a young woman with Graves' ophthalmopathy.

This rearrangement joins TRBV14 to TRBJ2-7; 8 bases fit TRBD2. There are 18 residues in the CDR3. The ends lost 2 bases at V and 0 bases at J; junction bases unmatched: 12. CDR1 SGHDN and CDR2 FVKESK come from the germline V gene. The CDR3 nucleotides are TGTGCCAGCAGCCAAAGGGTCGGCGGAGCGGGAGTCTCCTACGAGCAGTACTTC. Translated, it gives CASSQRVGGAGVSYEQYF.

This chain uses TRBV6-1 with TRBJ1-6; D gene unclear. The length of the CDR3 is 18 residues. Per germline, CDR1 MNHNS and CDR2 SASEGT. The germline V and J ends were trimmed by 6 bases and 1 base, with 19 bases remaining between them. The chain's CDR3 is CASSPGEGGVSYNSPLHF. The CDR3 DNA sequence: TGTGCCAGCAGCCCCGGTGAGGGAGGAGTATCCTATAATTCACCCCTCCACTTT.

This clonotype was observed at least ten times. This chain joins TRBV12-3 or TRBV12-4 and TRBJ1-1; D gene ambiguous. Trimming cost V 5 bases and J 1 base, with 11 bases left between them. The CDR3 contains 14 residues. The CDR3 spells CASSPGWPNTEAFF. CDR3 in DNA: TGTGCCAGCAGTCCTGGGTGGCCGAACACTGAAGCTTTCTTT.

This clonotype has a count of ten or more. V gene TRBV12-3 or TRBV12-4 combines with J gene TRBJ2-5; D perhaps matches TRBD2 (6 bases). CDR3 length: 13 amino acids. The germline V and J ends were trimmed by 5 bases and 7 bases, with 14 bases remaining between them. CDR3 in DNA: TGTGCCAGCAGTGACCTAGCGTCCGGGACCCAGTACTTC. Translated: CASSDLASGTQYF.

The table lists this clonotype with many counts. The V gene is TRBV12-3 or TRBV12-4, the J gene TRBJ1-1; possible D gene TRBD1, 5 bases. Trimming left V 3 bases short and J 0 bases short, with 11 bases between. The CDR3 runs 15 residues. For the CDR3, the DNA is TGTGCCAGCAGTTTCGTGAGGGGCATGAACACTGAAGCTTTCTTT. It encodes CASSFVRGMNTEAFF.

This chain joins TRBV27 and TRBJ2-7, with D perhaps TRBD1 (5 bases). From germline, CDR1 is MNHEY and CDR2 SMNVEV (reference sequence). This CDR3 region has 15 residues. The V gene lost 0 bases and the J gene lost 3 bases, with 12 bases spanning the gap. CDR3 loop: CASSLSWQGSYEQYF. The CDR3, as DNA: TGTGCCAGCAGTTTATCATGGCAGGGAAGCTACGAGCAGTACTTC.

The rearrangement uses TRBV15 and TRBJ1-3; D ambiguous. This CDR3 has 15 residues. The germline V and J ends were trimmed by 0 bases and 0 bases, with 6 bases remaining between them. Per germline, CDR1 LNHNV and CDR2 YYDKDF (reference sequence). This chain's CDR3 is CATSRDARSGNTIYF. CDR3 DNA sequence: TGTGCCACCAGCAGAGATGCTCGCTCTGGAAACACCATATATTTT.

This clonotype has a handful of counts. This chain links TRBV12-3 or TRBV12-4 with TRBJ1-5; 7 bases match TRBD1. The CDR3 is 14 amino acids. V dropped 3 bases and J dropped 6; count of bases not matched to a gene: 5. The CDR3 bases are TGTGCCAGCAGTTTGGACAGGTCGGGTCAGCCCCAGCATTTT. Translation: CASSLDRSGQPQHF.

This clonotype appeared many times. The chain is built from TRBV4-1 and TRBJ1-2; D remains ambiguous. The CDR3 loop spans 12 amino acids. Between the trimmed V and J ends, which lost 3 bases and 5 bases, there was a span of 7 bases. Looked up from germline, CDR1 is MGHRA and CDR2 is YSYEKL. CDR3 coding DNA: TGCGCCAGCAGCCAGGAGGGTTATGGCTACACCTTC. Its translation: CASSQEGYGYTF.

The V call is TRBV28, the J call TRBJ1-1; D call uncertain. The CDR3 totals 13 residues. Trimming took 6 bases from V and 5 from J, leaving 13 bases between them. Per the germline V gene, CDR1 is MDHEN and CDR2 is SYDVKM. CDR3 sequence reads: CASSLKQRTEAFF. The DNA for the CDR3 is TGTGCCAGCAGCTTAAAACAGCGAACTGAAGCTTTCTTT.

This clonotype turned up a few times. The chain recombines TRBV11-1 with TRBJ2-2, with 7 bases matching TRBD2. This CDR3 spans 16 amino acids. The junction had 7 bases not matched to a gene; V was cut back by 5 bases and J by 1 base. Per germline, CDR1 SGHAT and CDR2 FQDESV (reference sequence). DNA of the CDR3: TGTGCCAGCAGCCGGTCGGCGGGGGTGAACACCGGGGAGCTGTTTTTT. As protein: CASSRSAGVNTGELFF.